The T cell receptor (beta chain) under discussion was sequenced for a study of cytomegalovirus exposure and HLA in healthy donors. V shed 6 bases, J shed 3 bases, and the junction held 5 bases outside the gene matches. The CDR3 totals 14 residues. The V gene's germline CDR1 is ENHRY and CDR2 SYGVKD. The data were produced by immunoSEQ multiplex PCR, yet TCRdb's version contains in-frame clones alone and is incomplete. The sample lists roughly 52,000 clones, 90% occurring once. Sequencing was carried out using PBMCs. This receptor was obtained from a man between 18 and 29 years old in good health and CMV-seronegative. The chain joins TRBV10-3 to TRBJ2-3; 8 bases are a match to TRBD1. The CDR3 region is CAISAGGGTDTQYF. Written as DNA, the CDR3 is TGTGCCATCAGCGCAGGGGGCGGGACAGATACGCAGTATTTT.